The 13 T cell receptor beta chains below all came from one sample that was sequenced in a study of shared clonotypes between healthy human individuals. The repertoire was sequenced with immunoSEQ multiplex PCR; TCRdb's copy has only in-frame clones and lacks some. The sample yields hundreds of thousands of clones, roughly 72% seen once. The sequenced sample consisted of PBMCs. These receptors were obtained from a middle-aged woman in good health. Some clones in this sample may be carry-over from other donors' samples.

The chain is built from TRBV5-1 and TRBJ2-2; 7 nucleotides align to TRBD2. Germline CDR1 and CDR2: SGHRS and YFSETQ. With V trimmed by 6 bases and J by 7 bases, 15 bases remained unmatched. The CDR3 totals 16 residues. This CDR3 reads CASNHRLADGVGELFF. The CDR3 region has the DNA TGCGCCAGCAACCACAGACTAGCTGATGGAGTCGGGGAGCTGTTTTTT.

To note about this clone: It may be a read error: a sequence one base away is much more abundant. The chain links TRBV7-9 to TRBJ1-4; D remains unclear. The CDR3 length is 12 residues. Germline V gene sequence: CDR1 SEHNR, CDR2 FQNEAQ (reference sequence). The CDR3 sequence: CACSLSNEKLFF. DNA of the CDR3: TGTGCCTGCAGCCTATCTAATGAAAAACTGTTTTTT.

This clone appeared once. The chain recombines TRBV6-1 with TRBJ1-4; D is perhaps TRBD1 (5 bases). Germline V CDR1 and CDR2: MNHNS, SASEGT. V lost 6 bases and J 8 bases, leaving 13 bases between the germline ends. The CDR3 contains 13 residues. The CDR3, as DNA: TGTGCCAGCAGCCGTCCCGACAGCGAAAAACTGTTTTTT. This codes for CASSRPDSEKLFF.

Written as DNA, the CDR3 is TGTGCCAGCTCTCACGACAGGAGGAGCTCCTACGAGCAGTACTTC. Translation gives CASSHDRRSSYEQYF. This rearrangement joins TRBV18 to TRBJ2-7; D may be TRBD1 (6 bases). The CDR3 length is 15 residues. Looked up from germline, CDR1 is KGHSH and CDR2 is LQKENI. The V and J ends lost 6 bases and 0 bases respectively, with 15 bases between them.

This clone was counted at least ten times. Other DNA sequences within the sample encode an identical CDR3. The genes are TRBV18 and TRBJ2-7; D is ambiguous. CDR1 and CDR2 from the germline V gene are KGHSH and LQKENI. The ends were cut back, 3 bases at V and 2 bases at J, with 11 bases in the middle. The CDR3 totals 14 residues. CDR3 residues: CASSPGSVTYEQYF. The CDR3 DNA follows: TGTGCCAGCTCACCGGGAAGCGTTACCTACGAGCAGTACTTC.

This chain links TRBV14 with TRBJ1-1; D might be TRBD1 (6 bases). CDR3 size: 16 residues. Germline assignment: CDR1 SGHDN and CDR2 FVKESK. V lost 5 bases, J lost 4 bases, and 20 bases lay in between. The CDR3 loop reads CASSKAGYRVGTEAFF. In DNA, the CDR3 is TGTGCCAGCAGCAAAGCGGGATACAGGGTGGGCACTGAAGCTTTCTTT.

By sample fraction, this clone is medium-sized (0.01 to 0.1%). The rearrangement links TRBV7-6 to TRBJ1-1, with TRBD1 matching 9 bases. V was clipped by 5 bases and J by 1 base; unmatched bases: 8. This CDR3 contains 16 residues. Germline CDR1 is SGHVS and CDR2 is FNYEAQ. CDR3 nucleotides: TGTGCCAGCAGCCGAGGGACAGGGATTACGAACACTGAAGCTTTCTTT. Encoded protein: CASSRGTGITNTEAFF.

The chain links TRBV7-8 to TRBJ2-5, with D perhaps TRBD1 (5 bases). The CDR3 is made up of 13 amino acids. CDR1 and CDR2 from the germline V gene are SGHVS and FQNEAQ. V was clipped by 5 bases and J by 4 bases, with 11 bases between them. For the CDR3, the DNA is TGTGCCAGCAGCCAGCAGGGTTCAGAGACCCAGTACTTC. Amino acids: CASSQQGSETQYF. Together with reference TRBV7-8 and TRBJ2-5, the CDR3 gives the full variable domain: GAGVSQSPRYKVAKRGQDVALRCDPISGHVSLFWYQQALGQGPEFLTYFQNEAQLDKSGLPSDRFFAERPEGSVSTLKIQRTQQEDSAVYLCASSQQGSETQYFGPGTRLLVL.

The J gene is TRBJ2-7, the V gene TRBV29-1; 10 bases map to TRBD2. The CDR3 is 14 amino acids. With V trimmed by 3 bases and J by 6 bases, 8 bases remained unmatched. The germline CDR1 and CDR2 sequences are SQVTM and ANQGSEA. In DNA, the CDR3 is TGCAGCGTTGACGCTAGCGGGAGTATAGGCGAGCAGTACTTC. Encoded protein: CSVDASGSIGEQYF.

The chain carries TRBV15 and TRBJ2-1, with D possibly being TRBD1 or TRBD2 (6 bases each). Per germline, CDR1 LNHNV and CDR2 YYDKDF (reference sequence). This CDR3 contains 16 residues. V lost 6 bases, J lost 1 base, and 16 bases lay in between. The chain's CDR3 is CATRTLRGQSYNEQFF. CDR3 nucleotide sequence: TGTGCCACCAGGACTTTACGGGGGCAATCCTACAATGAGCAGTTCTTC.

V and J are TRBV7-2 and TRBJ2-7, with D possibly called TRBD1 or TRBD2 (6 bases each). Trimming removed 3 bases at V and 5 bases at J, with 14 bases between. CDR3 size: 14 residues. Germline-derived CDR1 and CDR2 are SGHTA and FQGNSA. As DNA, the CDR3 is TGTGCCAGCAGCTTCCTTGGGGGGCGACACGAGCAGTACTTC. Translated, it gives CASSFLGGRHEQYF.

The chain carries TRBV5-6 and TRBJ1-2; TRBD1 agrees at 7 bases. The V segment lost 4 bases and the J segment 4 bases; nucleotides outside the gene matches: 7. The CDR3 contains 14 residues. In germline, CDR1 is SGHDT, CDR2 YYEEEE. In nucleotides, the CDR3 is TGTGCCAGCAGCGGAACAGGGGCGCCCTATGGCTACACCTTC. Translation gives CASSGTGAPYGYTF.

The rearrangement uses TRBV7-2 and TRBJ1-1; 10 positions match TRBD1. The trim removed 2 bases at V and 5 bases at J, leaving 11 bases unmatched. CDR1 is SGHTA, CDR2 FQGNSA, per germline. This CDR3 comprises 17 residues. The CDR3 loop is CASSLYGPGQGRTEAFF. The CDR3 DNA is TGTGCCAGCAGCTTATACGGTCCGGGACAGGGGCGTACTGAAGCTTTCTTT. The full variable domain, completed using reference TRBV7-2 and TRBJ1-1, is GAGVSQSPSNKVTEKGKDVELRCDPISGHTALYWYRQSLGQGLEFLIYFQGNSAPDKSGLPSDRFSAERTGGSVSTLTIQRTQQEDSAVYLCASSLYGPGQGRTEAFFGQGTRLTVV.